The sequence of this T cell receptor beta chain was determined in a study of blood T cell repertoires in COVID-19. In the source study's methods: Using reference gene primer amplification, nucleated cell counts were estimated. The repertoire was sequenced with immunoSEQ multiplex PCR; TCRdb's copy has only in-frame clones and lacks some. Clonal size and the V and J genes are those of that table, whereas D and trimming came from the DNA. Of 130,000 or so clones in the sample, around 85% are singletons; the top ten hold roughly 15%. Germline CDR1 SNHLY, CDR2 FYNNEI. The CDR3 contains 14 residues. V lost 5 bases and J lost 7, with 17 bases in between.

The chain has TRBV2 and TRBJ2-5; D perhaps matches TRBD1 (6 bases). This receptor was taken from a woman of 80 years or more with acute or convalescent COVID-19. The material sequenced was peripheral blood. The CDR3 sequence: CASSIGQPGGTQYF. The CDR3 bases are TGTGCCAGCAGTATCGGACAGCCTGGGGGGACCCAGTACTTC.